A single sample is the source of the 24 T cell receptor beta chains below, sequenced in a study of CD8+CD57+ T cells in acquired aplastic anemia. TCR beta VDJ and CDR3 were profiled, and genomic DNA was the template. MiXCR was run by TCRdb on the reads, yielding one entry per CDR3 protein. The sample contains about 190,000 distinct CDR3 sequences, less than 65% of which appear only once. The specimen sequenced was sorted CD4+, CD8+, or CD8+CD57+ T cells (not recorded which) from PBMCs. The receptors stem from a human donor in good health, serving as a control.

This clonotype was seen at least ten times. The DNA of the CDR3 is TGCGCCAGCAGCCACCCCCAGGGGCCTTCACCCCTCCACTTT. This codes for CASSHPQGPSPLHF. V is TRBV4-1 and J is TRBJ1-6, with a possible D match to TRBD1 (6 bases). This CDR3 is built from 14 residues. V shed 3 bases and J shed 9 bases, with 12 bases lying between them. CDR1 is MGHRA and CDR2 is YSYEKL in the germline V gene.

This clonotype has at least ten counts. This chain connects TRBV7-2 to TRBJ1-3; TRBD1 matches at 8 bases. This CDR3 region has 16 residues. CDR1 SGHTA and CDR2 FQGNSA come from the germline V gene. V was clipped by 6 bases and J by 4 bases; unmatched bases: 11. As DNA, the CDR3 is TGTGCCAGCAGTAAGGCCGGTCAGGGGGCCGGAAACACCATATATTTT. It encodes CASSKAGQGAGNTIYF. The whole variable domain, filled in from reference TRBV7-2 and TRBJ1-3, reads GAGVSQSPSNKVTEKGKDVELRCDPISGHTALYWYRQSLGQGLEFLIYFQGNSAPDKSGLPSDRFSAERTGGSVSTLTIQRTQQEDSAVYLCASSKAGQGAGNTIYFGEGSWLTVV.

This clonotype was seen a few times. This may arise from a read error, as a much more abundant clone is one base away. This chain joins TRBV29-1 and TRBJ1-4, with 11 bases lining up with TRBD1. The CDR3 totals 18 residues. V gave up 3 bases and J gave up 1 base; unmatched junction bases: 10. Germline-derived CDR1 and CDR2 are SQVTM and ANQGSEA. The chain's CDR3 is CSVEKGQGALRTNEKLFF. As DNA, the CDR3 is TGCAGCGTTGAGAAAGGACAGGGGGCACTCAGAACTAATGAAAAACTGTTTTTT.

This clonotype was observed once. This chain joins TRBV10-3 and TRBJ2-3; 10 bases are shared with TRBD1. The J segment lost 4 bases and the V segment lost 6 bases, leaving 1 base of the junction unmatched. This CDR3 is 13 amino acids long. The germline V gene encodes CDR1 ENHRY and CDR2 SYGVKD. Here the CDR3 DNA reads TGTGCCATCAGGGGACAGGGGCCAGATACGCAGTATTTT. Its protein is CAIRGQGPDTQYF.

This clonotype came up a few times. This chain connects TRBV28 to TRBJ1-5, with D uncertain. The length of the CDR3 is 16 residues. V lost 3 bases to trimming and J lost 0 bases, with 12 bases between them. Germline V gene sequence: CDR1 MDHEN, CDR2 SYDVKM. The CDR3 loop reads CASSLSGIYSNQPQHF. CDR3 bases: TGTGCCAGCAGTTTGTCAGGAATTTATAGCAATCAGCCCCAGCATTTT.

The chain uses TRBV5-1 and TRBJ1-2, with TRBD1 identical over 9 bases. V lost 3 bases to trimming and J lost 3 bases; unmatched junction nucleotides: 6. CDR3 length equals 15 residues. Germline V gene data show CDR1 as SGHRS and CDR2 as YFSETQ. CDR3 in amino acids: CASSSTGTGHYGYTF. CDR3 in DNA: TGCGCCAGCAGCTCCACCGGGACAGGGCACTATGGCTACACCTTC.

This clonotype was observed at least ten times. V and J are TRBV4-1 and TRBJ1-2, with TRBD1 as a possible D gene (5 bases). Germline V gene data show CDR1 as MGHRA and CDR2 as YSYEKL. Deletions cut 0 bases from V and 5 bases from J, with 7 bases between. This CDR3 contains 13 residues. Here the CDR3 reads CASSQDKGYGYTF. The CDR3 DNA reads as TGCGCCAGCAGCCAAGATAAGGGGTATGGCTACACCTTC.

The chain carries TRBV10-3 and TRBJ1-4; 12 nucleotides match TRBD1. CDR1 is ENHRY, CDR2 SYGVKD, per germline. J gave up 8 bases and V 4 bases, and 8 bases lay outside the gene matches. This CDR3 is 16 amino acids long. CDR3: CAISAGTGGGREKLFF. As DNA, the CDR3 is TGTGCCATCAGTGCCGGGACAGGGGGCGGTAGGGAAAAACTGTTTTTT.

This chain joins TRBV5-8 and TRBJ1-6; tentatively, D is TRBD1 (5 bases). V was clipped by 0 bases and J by 9 bases, with 10 bases between them. The CDR3 totals 14 residues. Per the germline V gene, CDR1 is SGHTS and CDR2 is YDEGEE. CDR3 sequence reads: CASSLEHGTSPLHF. The CDR3 nucleotides are TGTGCCAGCAGCTTGGAGCACGGGACTTCACCCCTCCACTTT.

This chain joins TRBV10-1 and TRBJ2-3; D is unresolved. V was clipped by 8 bases and J by 4 bases, with 22 bases between them. This CDR3 comprises 16 residues. Germline V gene sequence: CDR1 WNHNN, CDR2 SYGVQD (reference sequence). This CDR3 reads CASDPSWFPRSDTQYF. CDR3 sequence (DNA): TGCGCCAGCGACCCCTCTTGGTTCCCGAGGTCAGATACGCAGTATTTT.

V gene TRBV2 combines with J gene TRBJ2-1; D call uncertain. This CDR3 has 14 amino acids. V was shortened by 9 bases and J by 3 bases, with 15 bases between the two germline ends. From germline, CDR1 is SNHLY and CDR2 FYNNEI. The CDR3 coding sequence is TGTGCCAGTTGTGGGGTAGTTAACTACAATGAGCAGTTCTTC. Translated, it gives CASCGVVNYNEQFF.

Note on this clonotype: A clone one base away is much larger, so this may be a read error. The J gene is TRBJ1-3, the V gene TRBV5-1, with unresolved D. The ends were cut back, 3 bases at V and 3 bases at J, with 10 bases in the middle. This CDR3 region has 14 residues. Per the germline V gene, CDR1 is SGHRS and CDR2 is YFSETQ. The CDR3 nucleotides are TGCGCCAGCAGCTCCGGCAGCCTTGGAAACACCATATATTTT. It encodes CASSSGSLGNTIYF.

The chain carries TRBV10-3 and TRBJ2-3, with D unresolved. The germline V gene encodes CDR1 ENHRY and CDR2 SYGVKD. This CDR3 is 15 amino acids long. V was cut by 4 bases and J by 0 bases, with 11 bases left in between. CDR3 residues: CAISARISSTDTQYF. As DNA, the CDR3 is TGTGCCATCAGTGCTAGGATATCTAGCACAGATACGCAGTATTTT.

This clonotype was counted a single time. The V call is TRBV7-9, the J call TRBJ2-6; no reliable D call. The CDR3 contains 18 residues. The ends were cut back, 7 bases at V and 0 bases at J, with 19 bases in the middle. CDR1 is SEHNR, CDR2 FQNEAQ, per germline (reference sequence). CDR3 nucleotides: TGTGCCAGCATACTCGAACCTATTGGGGTCTCTGGGGCCAACGTCCTGACTTTC. This sequence encodes CASILEPIGVSGANVLTF.

To note about this clonotype: The junction differs from germline at one of its ends, possibly a read error. The genes are TRBV12-3 or TRBV12-4 and TRBJ2-1, with D uncertain. The CDR3 extends over 16 amino acids. The CDR3 DNA follows: TGTGCCAGCAGTCGCAATCCGTTCGGGTCCTACGATGAGCAGTTCTTC. It is translated as CASSRNPFGSYDEQFF.

The chain joins TRBV11-2 to TRBJ2-7, with D maybe TRBD1 (5 bases). CDR1 and CDR2 from the germline V gene are SGHAT and FQNNGV. This CDR3 has 15 residues. Between the trimmed V and J ends, which lost 8 bases and 2 bases, there was a span of 19 bases. The DNA of the CDR3 is TGTGCCAGCGGCCAATACGCGACAGTCGCCTACGAGCAGTACTTC. Amino acids: CASGQYATVAYEQYF. Looking up the rest from reference TRBV11-2 and TRBJ2-7 gives the full variable domain: EAGVAQSPRYKIIEKRQSVAFWCNPISGHATLYWYQQILGQGPKLLIQFQNNGVVDDSQLPKDRFSAERLKGVDSTLKIQPAKLEDSAVYLCASGQYATVAYEQYFGPGTRLTVT.

The chain uses TRBV2 and TRBJ1-2; tentative D call: TRBD1 (5 bases). Trimming left V 8 bases short and J 6 bases short, with 10 bases between. CDR3 size: 11 residues. Germline CDR1 SNHLY, CDR2 FYNNEI. CDR3 in amino acids: CASQGQDGYTF. CDR3 bases: TGTGCCAGCCAGGGTCAGGATGGCTACACCTTC. Variable domain in full (rest from reference TRBV2 and TRBJ1-2): EPEVTQTPSHQVTQMGQEVILRCVPISNHLYFYWYRQILGQKVEFLVSFYNNEISEKSEIFDDQFSVERPDGSNFTLKIRSTKLEDSAMYFCASQGQDGYTFGSGTRLTVV.

This chain uses TRBV7-3 with TRBJ2-7, with 10 bases that match TRBD1. The CDR3 consists of 14 residues. The V segment lost 5 bases and the J segment 6 bases; nucleotides outside the gene matches: 7. Germline assignment: CDR1 SGHTA and CDR2 FQGTGA. The CDR3 DNA reads as TGTGCCAGCAGCCGGGACAGGGGCAGGGGCGAGCAGTACTTC. Its protein is CASSRDRGRGEQYF.

This chain connects TRBV10-3 to TRBJ1-2; D not certain. The V gene lost 2 bases and the J gene lost 6 bases, with 10 bases spanning the gap. Germline V gene sequence: CDR1 ENHRY, CDR2 SYGVKD. This CDR3 has 13 residues. CDR3 amino acids: CAISERGSDGYTF. In DNA form, the CDR3 reads TGTGCCATCAGTGAGAGAGGGAGCGATGGCTACACCTTC.

This clonotype was counted ten times or more. The rearrangement joins TRBV18 to TRBJ2-7; D gene unclear. V lost 3 bases and J lost 4, with 7 bases in between. This CDR3 is 12 amino acids long. The germline gives CDR1 KGHSH, CDR2 LQKENI. The CDR3 region is CASSPQQYEQYF. CDR3 DNA sequence: TGTGCCAGCTCACCGCAACAGTACGAGCAGTACTTC.

This clonotype was counted a single time. This may be a read error, as it is one base from a much larger clone. J is TRBJ1-6 and V is TRBV7-8; D possibly corresponds to TRBD1 (6 bases). Germline lookup yields CDR1 SGHVS and CDR2 FQNEAQ. V was trimmed by 6 bases and J by 10 bases, leaving 16 bases between them. The CDR3 totals 14 residues. Here the CDR3 DNA reads TGTGCCAGCAGTTCGGGACACCGGGGGTCACCCCTCCACTTT. It encodes CASSSGHRGSPLHF. Full variable domain (outside the CDR3, taken from reference TRBV7-8 and TRBJ1-6): GAGVSQSPRYKVAKRGQDVALRCDPISGHVSLFWYQQALGQGPEFLTYFQNEAQLDKSGLPSDRFFAERPEGSVSTLKIQRTQQEDSAVYLCASSSGHRGSPLHFGNGTRLTVT.

This clonotype was recorded a few times. Relative to the germline gene, one junction end is altered; a read error may explain this. The V gene is TRBV19, the J gene TRBJ2-7; possible D gene TRBD2, 6 bases. CDR1 is LNHDA and CDR2 is SQIVND in the germline V gene (reference sequence). The CDR3 loop spans 13 amino acids. CDR3 bases: TGTGCCAGTAGTACGGCCGGGAGCTACGAGCAGTATTTC. Translation gives CASSTAGSYEQYF.

This clonotype was recorded a few times. The chain joins TRBV28 to TRBJ1-5; D is undetermined. CDR1 and CDR2 (germline): MDHEN, SYDVKM. The CDR3 length is 15 residues. The V end lost 4 bases, the J end lost 4 bases, and 14 bases lay between the germline ends. Here the CDR3 reads CASSSGGAGNQPQHF. The CDR3 region has the DNA TGTGCCAGCAGTTCCGGAGGAGCGGGGAATCAGCCCCAGCATTTT.

This clonotype appeared a single time. The chain joins TRBV10-3 to TRBJ1-5, with 8 bases aligning to TRBD1. Germline-derived CDR1 and CDR2 are ENHRY and SYGVKD. J was trimmed by 8 bases and V by 6 bases; bases with no gene match: 9. The CDR3 is made up of 14 amino acids. The CDR3 nucleotides read TGTGCCATCAGACGGACAGGGCGCGATGAGCCCCAGCATTTT. Amino acid sequence: CAIRRTGRDEPQHF.